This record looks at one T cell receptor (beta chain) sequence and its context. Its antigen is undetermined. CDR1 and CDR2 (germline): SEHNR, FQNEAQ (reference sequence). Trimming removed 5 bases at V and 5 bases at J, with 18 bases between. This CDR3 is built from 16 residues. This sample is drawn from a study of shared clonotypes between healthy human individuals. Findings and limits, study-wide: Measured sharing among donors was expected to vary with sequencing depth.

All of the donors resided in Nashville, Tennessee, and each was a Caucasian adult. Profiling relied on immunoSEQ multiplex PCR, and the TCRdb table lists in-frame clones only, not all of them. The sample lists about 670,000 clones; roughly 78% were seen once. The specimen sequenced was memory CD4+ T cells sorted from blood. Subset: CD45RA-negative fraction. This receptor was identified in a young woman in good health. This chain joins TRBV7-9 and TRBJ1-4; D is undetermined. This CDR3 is CASSPPGVTANEKLFF. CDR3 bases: TGTGCCAGCAGCCCCCCCGGTGTCACCGCGAATGAAAAACTGTTTTTT.